This T cell receptor (beta chain) comes out of a study of T cells in Graves' hyperthyroidism and ophthalmopathy. The wider study: Peripheral blood samples were taken at initial diagnosis, prior to any treatment. Broader study findings: A model using 13 V-J features told ophthalmopathy apart from stable hyperthyroidism.

This clonotype was seen ten or more times. Antigen unknown. Amplification of TCR beta CDR3 regions used RNA as the template. First-round RT-PCR with HTBI primers amplified the TCR CDR3 region. One entry per CDR3 protein, called by TCRdb with MiXCR from the multiplex PCR reads. The sample contains about 720,000 distinct CDR3 sequences, around 19% of which appear only once. CDR1 and CDR2 (germline): SNHLY, FYNNEI. V was trimmed by 2 bases and J by 0 bases, leaving 19 bases between them. This CDR3 spans 18 amino acids. The chain joins TRBV2 to TRBJ1-1; D not certain. The sequence came from a woman in her forties or fifties with Graves' hyperthyroidism that later progressed to Graves' ophthalmopathy. The source material was blood. The CDR3 spells CASSESTESSPVNTEAFF. The CDR3 coding sequence is TGTGCCAGCAGTGAAAGTACGGAGTCTTCTCCAGTGAACACTGAAGCTTTCTTT.